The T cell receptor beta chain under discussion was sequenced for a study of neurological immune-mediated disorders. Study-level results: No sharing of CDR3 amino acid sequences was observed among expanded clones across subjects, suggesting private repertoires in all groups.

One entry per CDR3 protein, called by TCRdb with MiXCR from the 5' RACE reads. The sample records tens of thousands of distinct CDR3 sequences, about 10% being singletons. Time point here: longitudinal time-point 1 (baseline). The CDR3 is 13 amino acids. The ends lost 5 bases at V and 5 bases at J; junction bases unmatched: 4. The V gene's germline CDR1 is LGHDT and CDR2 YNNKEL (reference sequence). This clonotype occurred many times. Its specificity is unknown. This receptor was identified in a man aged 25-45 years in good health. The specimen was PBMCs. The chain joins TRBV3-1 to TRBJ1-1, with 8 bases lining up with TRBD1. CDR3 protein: CASSIRQGTEAFF. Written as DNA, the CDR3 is TGTGCCAGCAGCATCCGACAGGGGACTGAAGCTTTCTTT. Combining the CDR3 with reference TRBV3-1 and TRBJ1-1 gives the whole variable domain DTAVSQTPKYLVTQMGNDKSIKCEQNLGHDTMYWYKQDSKKFLKIMFSYNNKELIINETVPNRFSPKSPDKAHLNLHINSLELGDSAVYFCASSIRQGTEAFFGQGTRLTVV.